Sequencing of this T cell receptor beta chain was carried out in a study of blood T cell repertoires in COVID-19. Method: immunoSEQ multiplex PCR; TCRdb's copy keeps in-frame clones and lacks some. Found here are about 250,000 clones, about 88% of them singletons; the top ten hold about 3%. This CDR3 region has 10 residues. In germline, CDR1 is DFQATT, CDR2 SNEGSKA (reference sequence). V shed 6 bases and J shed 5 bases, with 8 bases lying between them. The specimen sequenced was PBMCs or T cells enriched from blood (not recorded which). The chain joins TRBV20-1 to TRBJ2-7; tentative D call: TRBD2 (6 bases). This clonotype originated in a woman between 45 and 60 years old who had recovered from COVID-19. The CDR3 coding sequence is TGCAGTGCAAGGAGGGACGAGCAGTACTTC. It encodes CSARRDEQYF.